This T cell receptor beta chain was found in a study of blood T cells in healthy people across ages. Study-wide context: Capture by template switching was about one barcoded beta molecule per two T cells. Whole-study findings and limits: Roughly linearly, TCR beta diversity per million T cells fell as age increased.

CDR1 and CDR2 (germline): SGDLS, YYNGEE. V was pared by 0 bases and J by 3 bases, with 4 bases of the junction left unmatched. The CDR3 runs to 16 residues. The second PCR ran about 6 to 12 cycles with a sample-barcoded 5' primer and J-beta primers. TCRdb called the 5' RACE reads again in MiXCR, with one record for every CDR3 protein. The profile covers 790,000 or so distinct CDR3 sequences, with 35% to 60% appearing a single time and less than 20% taken by the ten largest. For every donor, a draw yielded around 9.4 milliliters of peripheral blood. This clonotype has a single count. The target antigen is unknown.

Sequenced input: blood. V is TRBV9 and J is TRBJ2-3, with 10 bases fitting TRBD2. The TCR was taken from a man older than 75 in good health. CDR3 sequence reads: CASSVASGGATDTQYF. The CDR3 nucleotides read TGTGCCAGCAGCGTAGCCAGCGGGGGGGCAACAGATACGCAGTATTTT. Full variable domain (remainder filled in from reference TRBV9 and TRBJ2-3): DSGVTQTPKHLITATGQRVTLRCSPRSGDLSVYWYQQSLDQGLQFLIQYYNGEERAKGNILERFSAQQFPDLHSELNLSSLELGDSALYFCASSVASGGATDTQYFGPGTRLTVL.